The TCR beta chain described here comes from a study of chronic HIV infection and antiretroviral therapy. The CDR3 has 13 residues. Germline V CDR1 and CDR2: MGHRA, YSYEKL. Trimming took 0 bases from V and 4 from J; bases not matched to a gene: 0. Each CDR3 protein gets one entry after TCRdb re-called the 5' RACE reads with MiXCR. The repertoire consists of about 38,000 distinct CDR3 sequences, with roughly 7.6% occurring once and the leading ten covering roughly 2.6%. Sequencing used peripheral blood. The source of this sequence is an adult who had HIV and had not received antiretroviral therapy, or was an uninfected healthy control (not recorded which). The rearrangement links TRBV4-1 to TRBJ2-7, with TRBD1 matching over 7 bases. The CDR3 bases are TGCGCCAGCAGCCAAGAACAGGGGTACGAGCAGTACTTC. Its protein is CASSQEQGYEQYF.